One and the same sample provided the 9 T cell receptor beta chains below, sequenced in a study of blood T cell repertoires in COVID-19 (dated by TCRdb to between 2020 and 2021). Preparation of the library involved the immunoSEQ multiplex PCR assay. In TCRdb, the immuneACCESS table is reduced to in-frame sequences with V and J assigned. These tables do not hold every clone; where another copy was compared, an unresolved V gene accounts for under half, and the others remain unexplained. In this sample the table shows roughly 240,000 clones, about nine tenths of which occur a single time. The ten largest clones add up to around 1.5% of the sample. The sample consisted of peripheral blood. The receptor source for this set is a woman between 55 and 75 years old who had recovered from COVID-19.

The V call is TRBV28, the J call TRBJ2-5, with 9 positions matching TRBD1. Germline trimming cut 7 bases from V and 5 bases from J; bases unmatched to any gene: 8. This CDR3 comprises 14 residues. Germline lookup yields CDR1 MDHEN and CDR2 SYDVKM. CDR3 bases: TGTGCCAGCATAGAGGGGGACAGGGCTGAGACCCAGTACTTC. The encoded protein is CASIEGDRAETQYF.

The chain has TRBV4-1 and TRBJ2-1; 12 bases fit TRBD2. Germline assignment: CDR1 MGHRA and CDR2 YSYEKL. J gave up 1 base and V 4 bases, and 11 bases lay outside the gene matches. This CDR3 spans 19 amino acids. In DNA, the CDR3 is TGCGCCAGCAGCCCCGGGGCTAGCGGGGGGGCTAGGTCCTACAATGAGCAGTTCTTC. It yields the protein CASSPGASGGARSYNEQFF.

This clone has only one observation. The V and J genes are TRBV19 and TRBJ2-7, with no clear D. V was trimmed by 8 bases and J by 2 bases, leaving 13 bases between them. Germline V gene lookup returns CDR1 LNHDA and CDR2 SQIVND (reference sequence). The CDR3 runs 13 residues. In DNA form, the CDR3 reads TGTGCCAGTGCCAATGAGGCAGCCTACGAGCAGTACTTC. Protein sequence: CASANEAAYEQYF.

The rearrangement joins TRBV27 to TRBJ1-4; 7 bases fit TRBD1. V trimming: 0 bases; J trimming: 4 bases; junction bases outside the gene matches: 11. The CDR3 totals 18 residues. Germline CDR1 MNHEY, CDR2 SMNVEV (reference sequence). The CDR3 protein is CASSLSANRRGYNEKLFF. CDR3 coding DNA: TGTGCCAGCAGTTTATCTGCGAACCGCAGGGGGTATAATGAAAAACTGTTTTTT.

The gene calls are TRBV14 and TRBJ2-7; D remains unclear. With 5 bases removed from V and 2 bases from J, the gap between germline ends came to 19 bases. The CDR3 runs 16 residues. Germline values: CDR1 SGHDN, CDR2 FVKESK. The CDR3 bases are TGTGCCAGCAGCAACTTCCCTACAGACCCTACCTACGAGCAGTACTTC. This sequence encodes CASSNFPTDPTYEQYF.

This chain joins TRBV9 and TRBJ2-5, with TRBD2 as a possible D gene (6 bases). CDR3 length: 13 residues. With 2 bases removed from V and 1 base from J, the gap between germline ends came to 6 bases. CDR1 SGDLS and CDR2 YYNGEE come from the germline V gene. The CDR3 nucleotides read TGTGCCAGCAGCGTGGGGGGCCAAGAGACCCAGTACTTC. Translated, it gives CASSVGGQETQYF. The full variable domain, completed using reference TRBV9 and TRBJ2-5, is DSGVTQTPKHLITATGQRVTLRCSPRSGDLSVYWYQQSLDQGLQFLIQYYNGEERAKGNILERFSAQQFPDLHSELNLSSLELGDSALYFCASSVGGQETQYFGPGTRLLVL.

The chain couples TRBV11-3 to TRBJ2-3, with TRBD1 identical over 10 bases. V was pared by 5 bases and J by 2 bases, with 4 bases of the junction left unmatched. This CDR3 spans 15 amino acids. The V gene's germline CDR1 is SGHNT and CDR2 YENEEA. CDR3 protein: CASSMGQGNTDTQYF. The CDR3 nucleotides are TGTGCCAGCAGCATGGGACAGGGGAACACAGATACGCAGTATTTT. Full variable domain (remainder filled in from reference TRBV11-3 and TRBJ2-3): EAGVVQSPRYKIIEKKQPVAFWCNPISGHNTLYWYLQNLGQGPELLIRYENEEAVDDSQLPKDRFSAERLKGVDSTLKIQPAELGDSAVYLCASSMGQGNTDTQYFGPGTRLTVL.

This chain links TRBV15 with TRBJ2-1; unclear D gene. The germline V and J ends were trimmed by 5 bases and 5 bases, with 16 bases remaining between them. The germline V gene has CDR1 LNHNV and CDR2 YYDKDF (reference sequence). The CDR3 spans 15 residues. This CDR3 reads CATSRPYTVNNEQFF. In DNA, the CDR3 is TGTGCCACCAGCCGACCTTACACAGTGAACAATGAGCAGTTCTTC.

The chain employs TRBV7-6 and TRBJ2-7; TRBD1 might be the D (5 bases). The CDR3 runs 16 residues. In germline, CDR1 is SGHVS, CDR2 FNYEAQ. V lost 1 base to trimming and J lost 2 bases, with 15 bases between them. CDR3 amino acids: CASSLGPLQGAYEQYF. The CDR3 DNA follows: TGTGCCAGCAGCTTAGGGCCCCTCCAGGGTGCCTACGAGCAGTACTTC.